The next 21 T cell receptor beta chains were all read from a single sample in a study of shared clonotypes between healthy human individuals (dated by TCRdb to 2018 to 2020). Library generation was performed with the immunoSEQ multiplex PCR assay. TCRdb's version of the immuneACCESS table is confined to in-frame rearrangements and falls short of the full clone set. An unresolved V gene accounts for under half of the shortfall where checked; the remainder is of unknown origin. This sample lists about 2 million clones; roughly 94% were detected once. The ten largest clones represent approximately 0.13% of the sample. The sequenced sample consisted of naive CD4+ T cells sorted from blood. This specimen's cell subset or site label, interpreted: CD45RA+ positively selected. Receptor source: a young man in good health.

This clone was detected only a few times. The chain is built from TRBV19 and TRBJ2-7, with 11 bases aligning to TRBD2. Germline assignment: CDR1 LNHDA and CDR2 SQIVND (reference sequence). The junction had 3 bases not matched to a gene; V was cut back by 6 bases and J by 2 bases. The CDR3 extends over 14 amino acids. CDR3 sequence reads: CASSKTSGTYEQYF. The CDR3 nucleotides read TGTGCCAGTAGCAAGACTAGCGGGACCTACGAGCAGTACTTC.

The J gene is TRBJ1-2, the V gene TRBV7-9; a weak D match, TRBD1 (5 bases). Per the germline V gene, CDR1 is SEHNR and CDR2 is FQNEAQ (reference sequence). This CDR3 has 17 amino acids. The V and J ends lost 1 base and 7 bases respectively, with 22 bases between them. CDR3 in amino acids: CASSLGSAGIRVFGYTF. The CDR3 DNA is TGTGCCAGCAGCTTAGGATCCGCAGGGATTAGGGTCTTTGGCTACACCTTC.

This chain uses TRBV25-1 with TRBJ2-5; TRBD1 or TRBD2 may be the D gene (5 bases each). The V end lost 6 bases, the J end lost 1 base, and 15 bases lay between the germline ends. Per germline, CDR1 MGHDK and CDR2 SYGVNS. The CDR3 runs to 15 residues. CDR3 sequence reads: CASREASGPQETQYF. Written as DNA, the CDR3 is TGTGCCAGCAGGGAGGCGTCGGGACCCCAAGAGACCCAGTACTTC. The full variable domain, rest sourced from reference TRBV25-1 and TRBJ2-5, is EADIYQTPRYLVIGTGKKITLECSQTMGHDKMYWYQQDPGMELHLIHYSYGVNSTEKGDLSSESTVSRIRTEHFPLTLESARPSHTSQYLCASREASGPQETQYFGPGTRLLVL.

The rearrangement uses TRBV7-2 and TRBJ2-7, with D perhaps TRBD1 (5 bases). This CDR3 region has 14 residues. Germline-derived CDR1 and CDR2 are SGHTA and FQGNSA. With 2 bases removed from V and 3 bases from J, the gap between germline ends came to 11 bases. Here the CDR3 reads CASSLNDRDYEQYF. The DNA of the CDR3 is TGTGCCAGCAGCTTAAACGACAGAGACTACGAGCAGTACTTC. The whole variable domain, remainder taken from reference TRBV7-2 and TRBJ2-7, is GAGVSQSPSNKVTEKGKDVELRCDPISGHTALYWYRQSLGQGLEFLIYFQGNSAPDKSGLPSDRFSAERTGGSVSTLTIQRTQQEDSAVYLCASSLNDRDYEQYFGPGTRLTVT.

The V call is TRBV5-6, the J call TRBJ2-7; maybe TRBD1 (5 bases). The CDR3 spans 14 residues. From germline, CDR1 is SGHDT and CDR2 YYEEEE. With 1 base removed from V and 3 bases from J, the gap between germline ends came to 11 bases. For the CDR3, the DNA is TGTGCCAGCAGCTTGTTCCAGGGCAGCTACGAGCAGTACTTC. Translated, it gives CASSLFQGSYEQYF.

This chain uses TRBV20-1 with TRBJ2-5; no clear D gene. V was clipped by 3 bases and J by 5 bases, with 7 bases between them. Germline assignment: CDR1 DFQATT and CDR2 SNEGSKA (reference sequence). The CDR3 runs 11 residues. This CDR3 is CSASLVETQYF. The CDR3 region has the DNA TGCAGTGCTAGCCTGGTCGAGACCCAGTACTTC.

This chain connects TRBV27 to TRBJ1-1; a possible D gene is TRBD1 (5 bases). The V end lost 0 bases, the J end lost 3 bases, and 5 bases lay between the germline ends. The length of the CDR3 is 13 residues. Per germline, CDR1 MNHEY and CDR2 SMNVEV (reference sequence). The CDR3 spells CASSLSGDTEAFF. The CDR3 coding sequence is TGTGCCAGCAGTTTATCGGGGGACACTGAAGCTTTCTTT.

The J gene is TRBJ2-7, the V gene TRBV18; D is unresolved. CDR1 and CDR2 (germline): KGHSH, LQKENI. The length of the CDR3 is 13 residues. Between the trimmed V and J ends, which lost 5 bases and 0 bases, there was a span of 8 bases. CDR3 bases: TGTGCCAGCTCAGCCGGTCTCTCCTACGAGCAGTACTTC. The encoded protein is CASSAGLSYEQYF.

V is TRBV5-1 and J is TRBJ2-3, with 7 bases fitting TRBD2. Per the germline V gene, CDR1 is SGHRS and CDR2 is YFSETQ. This CDR3 has 16 amino acids. With V trimmed by 3 bases and J by 5 bases, 12 bases remained unmatched. The CDR3 is CASSWLELAGQDTQYF. The CDR3 DNA is TGCGCCAGCAGCTGGCTCGAGTTAGCGGGTCAAGATACGCAGTATTTT.

In this sample, this clone turned up a few times. The V gene is TRBV18, the J gene TRBJ2-7, with D perhaps TRBD1 or TRBD2 (5 bases each). The CDR3 consists of 13 residues. The V gene's germline CDR1 is KGHSH and CDR2 LQKENI. V shed 6 bases and J shed 3 bases, with 12 bases lying between them. DNA for the CDR3: TGTGCCAGCTCCCCCCGGGGCTACTACGAGCAGTACTTC. Translation gives CASSPRGYYEQYF.

V gene TRBV10-3 combines with J gene TRBJ2-1; TRBD2 is a possible D gene (6 bases). The CDR3 covers 18 residues. The V end was cut by 6 bases, the J end by 3 bases, with 24 bases between. CDR1 and CDR2 (germline): ENHRY, SYGVKD. This chain's CDR3 is CAIRGNLSNRRDYNEQFF. The CDR3 DNA reads as TGTGCCATCAGGGGCAACCTCTCTAACAGGCGGGACTACAATGAGCAGTTCTTC.

This rearrangement joins TRBV9 to TRBJ1-6; TRBD1 matches 7 bases. Germline V gives CDR1 SGDLS, CDR2 YYNGEE. V shed 3 bases and J 6 bases; nucleotides not matched to a gene: 3. The length of the CDR3 is 14 residues. CDR3 amino acids: CASSAPGGNSPLHF. For the CDR3, the DNA is TGTGCCAGCAGCGCCCCAGGGGGTAATTCACCCCTCCACTTT. The full variable domain, its missing parts supplied by reference TRBV9 and TRBJ1-6, is DSGVTQTPKHLITATGQRVTLRCSPRSGDLSVYWYQQSLDQGLQFLIQYYNGEERAKGNILERFSAQQFPDLHSELNLSSLELGDSALYFCASSAPGGNSPLHFGNGTRLTVT.

The chain joins TRBV19 to TRBJ2-7, with 7 positions matching TRBD2. J was trimmed by 2 bases and V by 5 bases; bases with no gene match: 9. The germline CDR1 and CDR2 sequences are LNHDA and SQIVND (reference sequence). The length of the CDR3 is 15 residues. DNA for the CDR3: TGTGCCAGTAGTCCCCTAAGCGGGGCCGCCTACGAGCAGTACTTC. Its protein product is CASSPLSGAAYEQYF.

V and J are TRBV2 and TRBJ1-6; perhaps TRBD1 as D (5 bases). CDR1 is SNHLY and CDR2 is FYNNEI in the germline V gene. The CDR3 spans 13 residues. V lost 6 bases and J lost 9, with 12 bases in between. The CDR3 loop reads CASRERDGSPLHF. The CDR3 DNA reads TGTGCCAGCAGGGAGCGGGACGGTTCACCCCTCCACTTT.

J is TRBJ2-5 and V is TRBV25-1, with 9 bases matching TRBD1. Germline CDR1 is MGHDK and CDR2 is SYGVNS. The CDR3 covers 16 residues. With 2 bases clipped from V and 5 bases from J, the junction kept 9 bases outside the gene matches. DNA for the CDR3: TGTGCCAGCAGTGAACCCGGGACAGGGTACAAGGAGACCCAGTACTTC. Protein product: CASSEPGTGYKETQYF.

The V call is TRBV6-5, the J call TRBJ1-6, with 7 positions matching TRBD1. The V gene end was trimmed by 0 bases and the J gene end by 8 bases; junction bases not matched to a gene: 4. Germline loops: CDR1 MNHEY, CDR2 SVGAGI. CDR3 size: 15 residues. The CDR3 here is CASSYSKGAYSPLHF. CDR3 DNA sequence: TGTGCCAGCAGTTACTCGAAGGGGGCCTATTCACCCCTCCACTTT.

V usage is TRBV14 and J usage is TRBJ2-3, with D tentatively TRBD1 or TRBD2 (7 bases each). The CDR3 runs 15 residues. Germline CDR1 is SGHDN and CDR2 is FVKESK. With 3 bases removed from V and 2 bases from J, the gap between germline ends came to 12 bases. CDR3 nucleotide sequence: TGTGCCAGCAGCCAGGGGGGGACAGCCACAGATACGCAGTATTTT. As protein: CASSQGGTATDTQYF.

The chain recombines TRBV2 with TRBJ1-4, with D unresolved. From germline, CDR1 is SNHLY and CDR2 FYNNEI. V was pared by 3 bases and J by 7 bases, with 15 bases between. The CDR3 has 15 amino acids. The DNA for the CDR3 is TGTGCCAGCAGTGACCCGGCCGGGGTTGTTGAAAAACTGTTTTTT. Translated, it gives CASSDPAGVVEKLFF. Drawing the rest from reference TRBV2 and TRBJ1-4, the complete variable domain is EPEVTQTPSHQVTQMGQEVILRCVPISNHLYFYWYRQILGQKVEFLVSFYNNEISEKSEIFDDQFSVERPDGSNFTLKIRSTKLEDSAMYFCASSDPAGVVEKLFFGSGTQLSVL.

The rearrangement joins TRBV5-1 to TRBJ1-6; D unclear. The CDR3 has 14 residues. V was cut by 0 bases and J by 8 bases, with 9 bases left in between. Looked up from germline, CDR1 is SGHRS and CDR2 is YFSETQ. CDR3 sequence reads: CASSLGRGDSPLHF. The DNA of the CDR3 is TGCGCCAGCAGCTTGGGGCGGGGAGATTCACCCCTCCACTTT.

The chain links TRBV5-4 to TRBJ2-6; D ambiguous. Germline-derived CDR1 and CDR2 are SGHNT and YYREEE (reference sequence). The V and J ends lost 3 bases and 0 bases respectively, with 10 bases between them. This CDR3 is 16 amino acids long. The CDR3 DNA follows: TGTGCCAGCAGCTCGACAATAATCTCTGGGGCCAACGTCCTGACTTTC. Encoded protein: CASSSTIISGANVLTF.

The V call is TRBV19, the J call TRBJ1-5; D unresolved. V lost 8 bases and J lost 2, with 10 bases in between. The CDR3 consists of 13 residues. Germline-derived CDR1 and CDR2 are LNHDA and SQIVND (reference sequence). CDR3 residues: CASRLGGNQPQHF. CDR3 nucleotide sequence: TGTGCCAGTCGACTTGGGGGCAATCAGCCCCAGCATTTT.